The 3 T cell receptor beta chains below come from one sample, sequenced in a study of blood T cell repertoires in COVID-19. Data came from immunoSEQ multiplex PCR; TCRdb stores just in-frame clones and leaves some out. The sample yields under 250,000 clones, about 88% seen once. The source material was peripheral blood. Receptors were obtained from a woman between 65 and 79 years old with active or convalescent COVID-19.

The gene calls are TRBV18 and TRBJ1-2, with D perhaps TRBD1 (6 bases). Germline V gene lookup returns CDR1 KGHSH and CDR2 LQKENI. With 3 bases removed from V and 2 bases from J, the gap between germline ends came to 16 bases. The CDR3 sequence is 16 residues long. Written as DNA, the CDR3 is TGTGCCAGCTCACCGCAGCACAGGGAGGGAAACTATGGCTACACCTTC. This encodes CASSPQHREGNYGYTF.

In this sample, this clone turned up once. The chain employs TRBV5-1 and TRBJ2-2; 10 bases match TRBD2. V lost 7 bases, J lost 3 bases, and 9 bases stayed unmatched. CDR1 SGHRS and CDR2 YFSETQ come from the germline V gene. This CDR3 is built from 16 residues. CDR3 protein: CASGPGTSAYTGELFF. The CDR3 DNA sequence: TGCGCCAGCGGACCCGGGACTAGCGCTTACACCGGGGAGCTGTTTTTT.

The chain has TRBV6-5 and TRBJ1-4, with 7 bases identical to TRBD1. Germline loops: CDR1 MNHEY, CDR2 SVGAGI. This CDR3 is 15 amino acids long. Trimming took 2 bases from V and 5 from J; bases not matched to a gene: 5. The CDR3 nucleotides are TGTGCCAGCAGTTACGACAGGGTTAGGAATGAAAAACTGTTTTTT. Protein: CASSYDRVRNEKLFF.